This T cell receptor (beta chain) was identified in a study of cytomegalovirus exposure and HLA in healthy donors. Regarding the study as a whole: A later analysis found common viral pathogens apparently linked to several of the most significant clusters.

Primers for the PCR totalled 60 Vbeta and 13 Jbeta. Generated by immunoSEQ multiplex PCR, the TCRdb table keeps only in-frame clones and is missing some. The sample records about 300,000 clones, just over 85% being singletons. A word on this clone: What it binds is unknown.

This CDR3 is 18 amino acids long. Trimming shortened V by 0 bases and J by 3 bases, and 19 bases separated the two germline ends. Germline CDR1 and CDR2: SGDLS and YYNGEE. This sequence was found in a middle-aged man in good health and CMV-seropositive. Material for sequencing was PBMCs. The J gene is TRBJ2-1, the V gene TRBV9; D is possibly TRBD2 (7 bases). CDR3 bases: TGTGCCAGCAGCGTAGAGAGGGGGGGCAGGGTAGTCTACAATGAGCAGTTCTTC. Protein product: CASSVERGGRVVYNEQFF.